The 25 T cell receptor beta chains listed next were all sequenced from one sample in a study of shared clonotypes between healthy human individuals. Sequencing used immunoSEQ multiplex PCR; TCRdb keeps in-frame clones, though not all of them. The sample shows over 950,000 clones, roughly 80% of them seen only once. The sequencing input was memory CD4+ T cells from PBMCs. The subset: CD45RA-negative fraction. Every receptor here comes from a man younger than 30 in good health. Some clones in this sample may be carry-over from other donors' samples.

The CDR3 DNA reads TGTGCCAGCAGGCACGACCCCCGGTCCCATGGCACCCAGCATTTT. It specifies CASRHDPRSHGTQHF. This chain links TRBV6-5 with TRBJ1-5; D call uncertain. Germline V lookup: CDR1 MNHEY, CDR2 SVGAGI. CDR3 length equals 15 residues. V was trimmed by 6 bases and J by 11 bases, leaving 23 bases between them.

The CDR3 region is CASTRTAGELFF. The CDR3 DNA is TGTGCCAGTACTAGGACCGCCGGGGAGCTGTTTTTT. The V and J genes are TRBV2 and TRBJ2-2; D is possibly TRBD2 (5 bases). Looked up from germline, CDR1 is SNHLY and CDR2 is FYNNEI. V lost 9 bases, J lost 6 bases, and 11 bases lay in between. This CDR3 is built from 12 residues.

V and J are TRBV7-8 and TRBJ1-1, with D unresolved. Trimming cost V 0 bases and J 7 bases, with 9 bases left between them. The V gene's germline CDR1 is SGHVS and CDR2 FQNEAQ. The CDR3 runs to 13 residues. The CDR3 DNA sequence: TGTGCCAGCAGCTTAGCCGCCACAGATGAAGCTTTCTTT. Translating gives CASSLAATDEAFF.

J is TRBJ2-1 and V is TRBV7-9; D is ambiguous. Germline CDR1 reads SEHNR; CDR2 reads FQNEAQ (reference sequence). The V end was cut by 2 bases, the J end by 4 bases, with 3 bases between. This CDR3 region has 12 residues. Here the CDR3 reads CASSLKYNEQFF. CDR3 coding DNA: TGTGCCAGCAGCTTAAAGTACAATGAGCAGTTCTTC.

The V gene is TRBV4-2, the J gene TRBJ2-3; 7 bases are shared with TRBD2. The V gene's germline CDR1 is LGHNA and CDR2 YNFKEQ. The V and J ends lost 0 bases and 4 bases, in that order; junction bases with no gene match: 10. CDR3 size: 17 residues. The CDR3 sequence is CASSQDLAAGKADTQYF. The CDR3 DNA reads as TGTGCCAGCAGCCAAGATCTAGCGGCGGGAAAGGCAGATACGCAGTATTTT.

This clone was detected only a few times. The chain recombines TRBV18 with TRBJ1-5, with D hard to call. CDR1 and CDR2 (germline): KGHSH, LQKENI. CDR3 length: 15 residues. V gave up 2 bases and J gave up 0 bases, with 8 bases separating them. CDR3 sequence: CASSPTVNSNQPQHF. As DNA, the CDR3 is TGTGCCAGCTCACCAACAGTGAATAGCAATCAGCCCCAGCATTTT.

This chain joins TRBV28 and TRBJ1-3; no definite D call. Germline V CDR1 and CDR2: MDHEN, SYDVKM. The CDR3 totals 13 residues. With 2 bases removed from V and 2 bases from J, the gap between germline ends came to 4 bases. The CDR3 nucleotides are TGTGCCAGCAGTTTAAACCCTGGAAACACCATATATTTT. Its translation: CASSLNPGNTIYF.

The V call is TRBV6-1, the J call TRBJ1-3, with a weak D call TRBD1 (6 bases). The CDR3 totals 14 residues. The germline V and J ends were trimmed by 4 bases and 2 bases, with 9 bases remaining between them. Germline assignment: CDR1 MNHNS and CDR2 SASEGT. CDR3: CASSVGQPGNTIYF. The CDR3 bases are TGTGCCAGCAGTGTTGGACAGCCTGGAAACACCATATATTTT.

The CDR3 DNA reads TGCAGCGGCTACCAAGAGACCCAGTACTTC. This translates into CSGYQETQYF. The chain employs TRBV29-1 and TRBJ2-5; D is unresolved. The CDR3 covers 10 residues. V was trimmed by 7 bases and J by 0 bases, leaving 3 bases between them. Germline V gene sequence: CDR1 SQVTM, CDR2 ANQGSEA.

The rearrangement links TRBV5-6 to TRBJ1-2; TRBD1 matches at 7 bases. This CDR3 region has 16 residues. Trimming at V came to 4 bases and at J to 8 bases, leaving 17 bases not matched to a gene. Germline assignment: CDR1 SGHDT and CDR2 YYEEEE. CDR3 sequence reads: CASSRGQVASSWGYTF. DNA for the CDR3: TGTGCCAGCAGCCGCGGACAGGTCGCGTCCAGCTGGGGCTACACCTTC.

This chain connects TRBV29-1 to TRBJ2-5; 8 nucleotides line up with TRBD1. Germline values: CDR1 SQVTM, CDR2 ANQGSEA. This CDR3 comprises 14 residues. V was clipped by 6 bases and J by 4 bases; unmatched bases: 10. CDR3 nucleotides: TGCAGCGTGGAAAGACAGGGGAGCCGAGAGACCCAGTACTTC. Residues: CSVERQGSRETQYF.

The chain uses TRBV13 and TRBJ2-3; a possible D gene is TRBD2 (6 bases). Per the germline V gene, CDR1 is PRHDT and CDR2 is FYEKMQ (reference sequence). The length of the CDR3 is 15 residues. The V gene lost 3 bases and the J gene lost 4 bases, with 14 bases spanning the gap. The CDR3 region is CASSFGGSGADTQYF. The CDR3, as DNA: TGTGCCAGCAGCTTTGGAGGGTCAGGTGCAGATACGCAGTATTTT.

The gene calls are TRBV15 and TRBJ2-1; possible D gene TRBD1, 6 bases. Germline V gene lookup returns CDR1 LNHNV and CDR2 YYDKDF (reference sequence). Trimming left V 5 bases short and J 2 bases short, with 13 bases between. The CDR3 spans 15 residues. In nucleotides, the CDR3 is TGTGCCACCAGCGCACCGGGACAAACCTACAATGAGCAGTTCTTC. It codes for CATSAPGQTYNEQFF. Supplemented by reference TRBV15 and TRBJ2-1, the full variable domain reads DAMVIQNPRYQVTQFGKPVTLSCSQTLNHNVMYWYQQKSSQAPKLLFHYYDKDFNNEADTPDNFQSRRPNTSFCFLDIRSPGLGDTAMYLCATSAPGQTYNEQFFGPGTRLTVL.

V and J are TRBV19 and TRBJ1-2, with D possibly TRBD1 on 5 matching bases. This CDR3 contains 15 residues. Germline-derived CDR1 and CDR2 are LNHDA and SQIVND (reference sequence). V dropped 0 bases and J dropped 2 bases, with 10 bases sitting between them. The CDR3 here is CASSIDGAGNYGYTF. The CDR3 DNA is TGTGCCAGTAGTATAGACGGTGCAGGGAACTATGGCTACACCTTC.

The rearrangement uses TRBV7-9 and TRBJ2-3; 8 bases map to TRBD2. CDR1 and CDR2 from the germline V gene are SEHNR and FQNEAQ (reference sequence). This CDR3 spans 14 amino acids. J was trimmed by 2 bases and V by 5 bases; bases with no gene match: 3. For the CDR3, the DNA is TGTGCCAGCAGCGGTAGCGGGGCCACAGATACGCAGTATTTT. It encodes CASSGSGATDTQYF.

This chain uses TRBV7-9 with TRBJ2-7; no clear D. The CDR3 loop spans 14 amino acids. Germline CDR1 reads SEHNR; CDR2 reads FQNEAQ (reference sequence). V shed 1 base and J shed 1 base, with 8 bases lying between them. The CDR3 bases are TGTGCCAGCAGCTTAGTGGCACCTTCCTACGAGCAGTACTTC. Protein product: CASSLVAPSYEQYF.

The CDR3 sequence: CASSKQGSVDYGYTF. DNA for the CDR3: TGTGCCAGTAGTAAACAGGGAAGCGTCGACTATGGCTACACCTTC. V is TRBV19 and J is TRBJ1-2; D possibly corresponds to TRBD1 (6 bases). Trimming took 4 bases from V and 3 from J, leaving 15 bases between them. The CDR3 totals 15 residues. From germline, CDR1 is LNHDA and CDR2 SQIVND (reference sequence).

This clone showed up many times. The rearrangement joins TRBV5-1 to TRBJ2-4; 7 nucleotides align to TRBD1. V dropped 5 bases and J dropped 11; count of bases not matched to a gene: 13. The CDR3 length is 14 residues. The germline V gene has CDR1 SGHRS and CDR2 YFSETQ. The CDR3 coding sequence is TGCGCCAGCAGTTCTCAGCCGACAGGGCAGTTTCAGTACTTC. Its translation is CASSSQPTGQFQYF.

V gene TRBV6-1 combines with J gene TRBJ1-5; no clear D gene. Germline values: CDR1 MNHNS, CDR2 SASEGT. V shed 7 bases and J shed 7 bases, with 5 bases lying between them. CDR3 length equals 10 residues. The CDR3 DNA reads as TGTGCCAGCAACCTCCAGCCCCAGCATTTT. The encoded protein is CASNLQPQHF.

This rearrangement joins TRBV18 to TRBJ1-1, with D uncertain. Germline CDR1 is KGHSH and CDR2 is LQKENI. This CDR3 has 13 amino acids. Between the trimmed V and J ends, which lost 2 bases and 3 bases, there was a span of 7 bases. CDR3 in amino acids: CASSPSLDTEAFF. As DNA, the CDR3 is TGTGCCAGCTCACCATCACTGGACACTGAAGCTTTCTTT.

This clone occurred many times. This specimen includes other DNA sequences encoding the same CDR3. The rearrangement joins TRBV30 to TRBJ1-1; no definite D call. V lost 0 bases to trimming and J lost 0 bases, with 8 bases between them. Per germline, CDR1 GTSNPN and CDR2 SVGIG (reference sequence). The CDR3 runs 14 residues. CDR3 DNA sequence: TGTGCCTGGAGTGTACCGGGTATGAACACTGAAGCTTTCTTT. It translates to CAWSVPGMNTEAFF.

The chain is built from TRBV7-8 and TRBJ1-6, with a weak D call TRBD1 (5 bases). The CDR3 length is 14 residues. The V gene's germline CDR1 is SGHVS and CDR2 FQNEAQ. The V gene lost 1 base and the J gene lost 9 bases, with 10 bases spanning the gap. This CDR3 reads CASSLEIGVSPLHF. In DNA form, the CDR3 reads TGTGCCAGCAGCTTAGAGATAGGGGTTTCACCCCTCCACTTT.

Worth noting for this clone: Other DNA sequences within the sample encode an identical CDR3. V and J are TRBV7-2 and TRBJ2-3; D call uncertain. Germline V gives CDR1 SGHTA, CDR2 FQGNSA. The CDR3 extends over 13 amino acids. V lost 0 bases and J 5 bases, leaving 6 bases between the germline ends. In DNA form, the CDR3 reads TGTGCCAGCAGCTTAGCAAGGGAAGATACGCAGTATTTT. Its translation: CASSLAREDTQYF.

CDR3 coding DNA: TGTGCCAGCAGTGAACACGCGGGTCCGAAGGGGACCCAGTACTTC. Protein product: CASSEHAGPKGTQYF. The chain employs TRBV6-1 and TRBJ2-5; possible D gene TRBD2, 5 bases. There are 15 residues in the CDR3. V lost 2 bases and J lost 7, with 17 bases in between. Germline-derived CDR1 and CDR2 are MNHNS and SASEGT.

This clone was found once. The chain has TRBV4-1 and TRBJ1-4; 9 nucleotides match TRBD1. This CDR3 has 19 amino acids. Germline assignment: CDR1 MGHRA and CDR2 YSYEKL. J was trimmed by 7 bases and V by 2 bases; bases with no gene match: 17. DNA for the CDR3: TGCGCCAGCAGCCAACTACAGGGGGCTCGGGGTGTGGGTGGTGAAAAACTGTTTTTT. It specifies CASSQLQGARGVGGEKLFF.